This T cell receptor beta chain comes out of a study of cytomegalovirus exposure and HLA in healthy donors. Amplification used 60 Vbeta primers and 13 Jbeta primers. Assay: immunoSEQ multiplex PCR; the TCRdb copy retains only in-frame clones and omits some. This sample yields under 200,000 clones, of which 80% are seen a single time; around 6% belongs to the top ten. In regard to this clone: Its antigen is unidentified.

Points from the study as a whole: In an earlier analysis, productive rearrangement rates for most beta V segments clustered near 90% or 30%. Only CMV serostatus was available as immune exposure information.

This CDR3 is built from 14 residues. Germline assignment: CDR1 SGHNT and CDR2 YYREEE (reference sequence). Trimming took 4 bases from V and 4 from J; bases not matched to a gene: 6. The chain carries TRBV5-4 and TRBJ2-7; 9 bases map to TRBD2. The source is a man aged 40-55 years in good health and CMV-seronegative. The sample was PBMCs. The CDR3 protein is CASSAGSGGYEQYF. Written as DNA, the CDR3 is TGTGCCAGCAGCGCGGGTAGCGGGGGTTACGAGCAGTACTTC.